The rows below give T cell receptor beta chains drawn from one sample of a study of T cells after yellow fever vaccination. TCRdb reanalysed the 5' RACE reads using MiXCR and keeps one entry per CDR3 protein. This sample yields about 73,000 distinct CDR3 sequences, of which roughly 8% are seen a single time; less than 50% belongs to the top ten. The material was CD8+ T cells sorted from PBMCs, obtained on the day of the yellow fever booster vaccination. The origin of the receptors is a young man who received the YFV17D yellow fever vaccine. Both conserved end residues are part of each CDR3. The D gene is left open where the match is weak. The size of a clone is reported for some rows only, either as once, few or many, or as a class for expanded clones.

cdr3_nt: TGTGCCAGCAGAGGAGCTGAACAGGGAGGAGGAGAGACCCAGTACTTC
cdr3_aa: CASRGAEQGGGETQYF
j_call: TRBJ2-5
d_call: -
clone_size: -
v_call: TRBV6-1

cdr3_nt: TGCAGTGCTAGATCCGGGAATGGCTACACCTTC
cdr3_aa: CSARSGNGYTF
j_call: TRBJ1-2
d_call: -
clone_size: few
v_call: TRBV20-1

cdr3_nt: TGTGCCAGCAGCCAAGACTACGGTTGGACTGAAGCTTTCTTT
cdr3_aa: CASSQDYGWTEAFF
j_call: TRBJ1-1
d_call: -
clone_size: -
v_call: TRBV3-1

cdr3_nt: TGTGCCAGCAGCTTAGGGGTTCTAGTGGCCGGCGATGAGCAGTTCTTC
cdr3_aa: CASSLGVLVAGDEQFF
j_call: TRBJ2-1
d_call: -
clone_size: -
v_call: TRBV7-9

cdr3_nt: TGTGCCAGCAGCCCTCCCGGGACTAGCGTTTACAATGAGCAGTTCTTC
cdr3_aa: CASSPPGTSVYNEQFF
j_call: TRBJ2-1
d_call: TRBD2
clone_size: many
v_call: TRBV7-3

cdr3_nt: TGTGCCAGCAGCTTAGATCTTGCGGCCCCCTACAATGAGCAGTTCTTC
cdr3_aa: CASSLDLAAPYNEQFF
j_call: TRBJ2-1
d_call: -
clone_size: many
v_call: TRBV7-9

cdr3_nt: TGTGCCAGCAGGGCGACTAGCGGAAGCCTCAATGAGCAGTTCTTC
cdr3_aa: CASRATSGSLNEQFF
j_call: TRBJ2-1
d_call: TRBD2
clone_size: -
v_call: TRBV2

cdr3_nt: TGTGCCTGGAGTGTAGGGGGCGGGAGCACAGATACGCAGTATTTT
cdr3_aa: CAWSVGGGSTDTQYF
j_call: TRBJ2-3
d_call: TRBD1
clone_size: -
v_call: TRBV30

cdr3_nt: TGTGCCACCAGCAGAGAGGAGGGGGAGGGGTCCTACGAGCAGTACTTC
cdr3_aa: CATSREEGEGSYEQYF
j_call: TRBJ2-7
d_call: -
clone_size: -
v_call: TRBV15

cdr3_nt: TGTGCCAGCAGTTACGCCCAGGGTCTGGAGCCGAACACCGGGGAGCTGTTTTTT
cdr3_aa: CASSYAQGLEPNTGELFF
j_call: TRBJ2-2
d_call: -
clone_size: few
v_call: TRBV6-2/TRBV6-3

cdr3_nt: TGTGCCAGCAGCCCAATAGGACTAGCGGGAGGGCCGAGCTCCTACAATGAGCAGTTCTTC
cdr3_aa: CASSPIGLAGGPSSYNEQFF
j_call: TRBJ2-1
d_call: TRBD2
clone_size: few
v_call: TRBV12-3/TRBV12-4

cdr3_nt: TGCGCCAGCAGCTACGCCGTCGGGGGGCCGGGGCAGTTCTTC
cdr3_aa: CASSYAVGGPGQFF
j_call: TRBJ2-1
d_call: -
clone_size: many
v_call: TRBV5-1

cdr3_nt: TGCAGTGCCGGGGACTACCTGGTGGATACGCAGTATTTT
cdr3_aa: CSAGDYLVDTQYF
j_call: TRBJ2-3
d_call: TRBD2
clone_size: few
v_call: TRBV20-1

cdr3_nt: TGCAGCGTTTCCGCTAGCTCCTACAATGAGCAGTTCTTC
cdr3_aa: CSVSASSYNEQFF
j_call: TRBJ2-1
d_call: -
clone_size: -
v_call: TRBV29-1

cdr3_nt: TGCAGTGCTAGGTCCGTGGGGAATACGCAGTATTTT
cdr3_aa: CSARSVGNTQYF
j_call: TRBJ2-3
d_call: -
clone_size: -
v_call: TRBV20-1

cdr3_nt: TGTGCCAGCAGTTTTTCAGGGGGCAATGAGCAGTTCTTC
cdr3_aa: CASSFSGGNEQFF
j_call: TRBJ2-1
d_call: TRBD1
clone_size: few
v_call: TRBV27

cdr3_nt: TGCGCCAGCAGCTCGGGGACTAGCGACACAGATACGCAGTATTTT
cdr3_aa: CASSSGTSDTDTQYF
j_call: TRBJ2-3
d_call: TRBD2
clone_size: many
v_call: TRBV5-1

cdr3_nt: TGCGCCAGCGGATCGGGAGTGGGTAATGAGCAGTTCTTC
cdr3_aa: CASGSGVGNEQFF
j_call: TRBJ2-1
d_call: -
clone_size: -
v_call: TRBV10-1

cdr3_nt: TGTGCCTGGAGTGATGGACCAATTCAGTACTTC
cdr3_aa: CAWSDGPIQYF
j_call: TRBJ2-4
d_call: -
clone_size: -
v_call: TRBV30

cdr3_nt: TGTGCCAGCAGTTACTCTCCGCAAGAGACCCAGTACTTC
cdr3_aa: CASSYSPQETQYF
j_call: TRBJ2-5
d_call: -
clone_size: few
v_call: TRBV6-2/TRBV6-3

cdr3_nt: TGCGCCAGCAGCCACCCCGGGGCGGGAGTTGGCGGGGAGCTGTTTTTT
cdr3_aa: CASSHPGAGVGGELFF
j_call: TRBJ2-2
d_call: TRBD2
clone_size: -
v_call: TRBV4-3

cdr3_nt: TGCAGTGCTAGAGCAGGGGACTATGGCTACACCTTC
cdr3_aa: CSARAGDYGYTF
j_call: TRBJ1-2
d_call: -
clone_size: -
v_call: TRBV20-1

cdr3_nt: TGCAGTGCGGCCGGGACACTGACAACTAATGAAAAACTGTTTTTT
cdr3_aa: CSAAGTLTTNEKLFF
j_call: TRBJ1-4
d_call: -
clone_size: -
v_call: TRBV20-1

cdr3_nt: TGTGCCAGCAGTCAAACCCACGAGCAGTACTTC
cdr3_aa: CASSQTHEQYF
j_call: TRBJ2-7
d_call: -
clone_size: -
v_call: TRBV7-9

cdr3_nt: TGTGCCAGCAGCGTAGTAGGGGAAGAGCAGTACTTC
cdr3_aa: CASSVVGEEQYF
j_call: TRBJ2-7
d_call: -
clone_size: -
v_call: TRBV9

cdr3_nt: TGCGCCAGCAGCTGGCCAAGCGATGCGCAGTACTTC
cdr3_aa: CASSWPSDAQYF
j_call: TRBJ2-7
d_call: -
clone_size: many
v_call: TRBV5-1

cdr3_nt: TGTGCCTGGAGTGTATGGGGTACAGCTGAAGCTTTCTTT
cdr3_aa: CAWSVWGTAEAFF
j_call: TRBJ1-1
d_call: -
clone_size: few
v_call: TRBV30

cdr3_nt: TGTGCCAGCAGCCAAGAAACCCGGCCGACTACCGAGCAGTACTTC
cdr3_aa: CASSQETRPTTEQYF
j_call: TRBJ2-7
d_call: -
clone_size: -
v_call: TRBV4-2

cdr3_nt: TGTGCCAGCAGCTTCGTCCAAGGACTAACGAACACCGGGGAGCTGTTTTTT
cdr3_aa: CASSFVQGLTNTGELFF
j_call: TRBJ2-2
d_call: -
clone_size: -
v_call: TRBV11-2

cdr3_nt: TGCAGCGTTGAAGAGGGGGAAAGCGGAGCCTCCTACGAGCAGTACTTC
cdr3_aa: CSVEEGESGASYEQYF
j_call: TRBJ2-7
d_call: -
clone_size: -
v_call: TRBV29-1

cdr3_nt: TGTGCCAGCAGTTACTTGGGGTACAGGGGGCAGGTCACTGAAGCTTTCTTT
cdr3_aa: CASSYLGYRGQVTEAFF
j_call: TRBJ1-1
d_call: TRBD1
clone_size: -
v_call: TRBV6-5

cdr3_nt: TGCGCCAGCAGCCAAGATCCGATCGGGAGAACCGGGGAGCTGTTTTTT
cdr3_aa: CASSQDPIGRTGELFF
j_call: TRBJ2-2
d_call: -
clone_size: few
v_call: TRBV4-3

cdr3_nt: TGTGCCAGCAGCCTGACTAGCGTGAGTACCAACAATGAGCAGTTCTTC
cdr3_aa: CASSLTSVSTNNEQFF
j_call: TRBJ2-1
d_call: TRBD2
clone_size: -
v_call: TRBV7-3

cdr3_nt: TGTGCTAGTGGTTTGGATAGCTCCTACGAGCAGTACTTC
cdr3_aa: CASGLDSSYEQYF
j_call: TRBJ2-7
d_call: -
clone_size: few
v_call: TRBV12-5

cdr3_nt: TGTGCCAGCAGCCCTACACTGGGAGTCCCCTACGAGCAGTACTTC
cdr3_aa: CASSPTLGVPYEQYF
j_call: TRBJ2-7
d_call: -
clone_size: many
v_call: TRBV9

cdr3_nt: TGTGCCAGCAGCTCAGGGGGGACTGCAGATACGCAGTATTTT
cdr3_aa: CASSSGGTADTQYF
j_call: TRBJ2-3
d_call: -
clone_size: few
v_call: TRBV7-2

cdr3_nt: TGCAGCGTTGAGGTTCAAGAGACCCAGTACTTC
cdr3_aa: CSVEVQETQYF
j_call: TRBJ2-5
d_call: -
clone_size: few
v_call: TRBV29-1

cdr3_nt: TGTGCCACCAGCAGAGATCCCCCACTAGCGGGCCCCAACAATGAGCAGTTCTTC
cdr3_aa: CATSRDPPLAGPNNEQFF
j_call: TRBJ2-1
d_call: TRBD2
clone_size: few
v_call: TRBV15

cdr3_nt: TGTGCCAGCAGAGGTAGCGTGTCCTACAATGAGCAGTTCTTC
cdr3_aa: CASRGSVSYNEQFF
j_call: TRBJ2-1
d_call: -
clone_size: many
v_call: TRBV2

cdr3_nt: TGTGCCAGCAGCTTCATCCGGGACACTCTTTACAATGAGCAGTTCTTC
cdr3_aa: CASSFIRDTLYNEQFF
j_call: TRBJ2-1
d_call: -
clone_size: -
v_call: TRBV7-2

cdr3_nt: TGTGCCAGCAGTTTAGGAGGGAATGAAAAACTGTTTTTT
cdr3_aa: CASSLGGNEKLFF
j_call: TRBJ1-4
d_call: -
clone_size: many
v_call: TRBV27

cdr3_nt: TGTGCCAGCAGTGGACTAGCGGGAGACAATGAGCAGTTCTTC
cdr3_aa: CASSGLAGDNEQFF
j_call: TRBJ2-1
d_call: TRBD2
clone_size: -
v_call: TRBV6-1

cdr3_nt: TGTGCCAGCAGTTTAGCGCAGGGTCCCTACGAGCAGTACTTC
cdr3_aa: CASSLAQGPYEQYF
j_call: TRBJ2-7
d_call: -
clone_size: few
v_call: TRBV27

cdr3_nt: TGTGCCAGCAGCACATCCGGTGTAGCGGGAGACTACGAGCAGTACTTC
cdr3_aa: CASSTSGVAGDYEQYF
j_call: TRBJ2-7
d_call: TRBD2
clone_size: few
v_call: TRBV2

cdr3_nt: TGTGCCAGCAGCCAAGATATCGTGGTTCCCTACGAGCAGTACTTC
cdr3_aa: CASSQDIVVPYEQYF
j_call: TRBJ2-7
d_call: -
clone_size: -
v_call: TRBV14

cdr3_nt: TGCAGTGCTAGAGATCCGGATTTCTCTGGAAACACCATATATTTT
cdr3_aa: CSARDPDFSGNTIYF
j_call: TRBJ1-3
d_call: -
clone_size: once
v_call: TRBV20-1

cdr3_nt: TGCGCCAGCAGCTTGGTGGCGGGAGGGGACTACGAGCAGTACTTC
cdr3_aa: CASSLVAGGDYEQYF
j_call: TRBJ2-7
d_call: TRBD2
clone_size: few
v_call: TRBV5-1

cdr3_nt: TGTGCCAGCAGTTATGGGACTGTGGCCGGGGAGCTGTTTTTT
cdr3_aa: CASSYGTVAGELFF
j_call: TRBJ2-2
d_call: -
clone_size: -
v_call: TRBV27